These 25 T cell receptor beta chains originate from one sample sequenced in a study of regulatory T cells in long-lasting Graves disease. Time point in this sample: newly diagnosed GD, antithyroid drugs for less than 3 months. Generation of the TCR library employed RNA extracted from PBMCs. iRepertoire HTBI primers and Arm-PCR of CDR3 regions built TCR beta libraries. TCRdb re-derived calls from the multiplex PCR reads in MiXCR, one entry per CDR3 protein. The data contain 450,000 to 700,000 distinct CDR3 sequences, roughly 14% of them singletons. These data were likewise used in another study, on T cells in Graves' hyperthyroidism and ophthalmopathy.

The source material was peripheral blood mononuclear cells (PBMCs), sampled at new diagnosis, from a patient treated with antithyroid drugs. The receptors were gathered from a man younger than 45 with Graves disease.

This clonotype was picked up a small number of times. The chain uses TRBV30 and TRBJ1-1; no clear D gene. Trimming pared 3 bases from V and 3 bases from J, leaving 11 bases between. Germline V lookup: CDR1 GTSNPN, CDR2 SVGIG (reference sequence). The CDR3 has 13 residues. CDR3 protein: CAWSPDGHTEAFF. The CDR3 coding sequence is TGTGCCTGGAGCCCCGACGGCCACACTGAAGCTTTCTTT.

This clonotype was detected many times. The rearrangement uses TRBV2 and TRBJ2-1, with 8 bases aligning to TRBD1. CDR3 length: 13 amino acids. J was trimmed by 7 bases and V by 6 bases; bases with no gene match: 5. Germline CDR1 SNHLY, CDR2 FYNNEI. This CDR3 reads CASSRDRGNEQFF. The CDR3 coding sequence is TGTGCCAGCAGCCGCGACAGGGGAAATGAGCAGTTCTTC.

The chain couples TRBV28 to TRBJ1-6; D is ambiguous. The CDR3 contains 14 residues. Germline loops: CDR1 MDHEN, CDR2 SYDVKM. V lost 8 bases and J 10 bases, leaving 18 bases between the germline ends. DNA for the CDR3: TGTGCCAGCCGCCGAGGTGCTTCAAGCTCACCCCTCCACTTT. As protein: CASRRGASSSPLHF.

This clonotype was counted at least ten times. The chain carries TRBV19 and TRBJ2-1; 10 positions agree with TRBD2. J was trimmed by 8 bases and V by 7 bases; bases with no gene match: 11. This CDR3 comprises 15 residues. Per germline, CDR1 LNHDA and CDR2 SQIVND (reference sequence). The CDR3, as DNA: TGTGCCAGTAAATTAGCGGGAGGACAAGGTCATGAGCAGTTCTTC. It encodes CASKLAGGQGHEQFF.

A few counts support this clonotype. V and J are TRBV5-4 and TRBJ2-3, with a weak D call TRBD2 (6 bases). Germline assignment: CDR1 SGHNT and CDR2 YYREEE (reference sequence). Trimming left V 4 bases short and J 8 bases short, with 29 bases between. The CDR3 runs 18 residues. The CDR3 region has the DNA TGTGCCAGCAGCGCGGGCATAGGGGCGGGGTTGGAAGAAGGTACGCAGTATTTT. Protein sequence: CASSAGIGAGLEEGTQYF. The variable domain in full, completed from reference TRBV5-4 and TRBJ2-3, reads ETGVTQSPTHLIKTRGQQVTLRCSSQSGHNTVSWYQQALGQGPQFIFQYYREEENGRGNFPPRFSGLQFPNYSSELNVNALELDDSALYLCASSAGIGAGLEEGTQYFGPGTRLTVL.

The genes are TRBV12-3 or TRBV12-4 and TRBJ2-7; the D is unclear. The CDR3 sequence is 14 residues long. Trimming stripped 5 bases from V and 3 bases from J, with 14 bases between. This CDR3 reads CASSQSARLYEQYF. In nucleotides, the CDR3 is TGTGCCAGCAGTCAGAGCGCTCGGCTCTACGAGCAGTACTTC.

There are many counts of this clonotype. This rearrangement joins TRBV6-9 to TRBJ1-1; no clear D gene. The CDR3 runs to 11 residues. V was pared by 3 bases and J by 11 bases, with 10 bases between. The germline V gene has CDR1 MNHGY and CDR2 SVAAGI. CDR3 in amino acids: CASSYPPGAFF. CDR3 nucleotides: TGTGCCAGCAGTTACCCGCCGGGGGCTTTCTTT.

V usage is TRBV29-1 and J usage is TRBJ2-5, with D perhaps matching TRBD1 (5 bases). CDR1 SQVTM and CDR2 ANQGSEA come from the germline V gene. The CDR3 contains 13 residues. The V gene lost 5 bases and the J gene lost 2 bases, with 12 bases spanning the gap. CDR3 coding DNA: TGCAGCGTTTTTACTGGGGCACAAGAGACCCAGTACTTC. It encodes CSVFTGAQETQYF. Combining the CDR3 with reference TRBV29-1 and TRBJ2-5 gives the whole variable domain SAVISQKPSRDICQRGTSLTIQCQVDSQVTMMFWYRQQPGQSLTLIATANQGSEATYESGFVIDKFPISRPNLTFSTLTVSNMSPEDSSIYLCSVFTGAQETQYFGPGTRLLVL.

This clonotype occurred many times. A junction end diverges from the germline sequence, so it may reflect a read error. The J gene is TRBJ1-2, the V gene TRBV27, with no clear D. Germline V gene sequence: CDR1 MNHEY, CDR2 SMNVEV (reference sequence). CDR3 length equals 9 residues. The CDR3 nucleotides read TGTGCCAGCCCTTCAGGACTATTCTTC. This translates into CASPSGLFF.

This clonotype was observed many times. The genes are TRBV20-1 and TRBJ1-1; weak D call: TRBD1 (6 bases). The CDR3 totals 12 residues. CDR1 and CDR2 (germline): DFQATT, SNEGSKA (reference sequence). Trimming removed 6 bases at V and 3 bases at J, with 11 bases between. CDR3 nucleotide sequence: TGCAGTGCACCGAGGGGGGACACTGAAGCTTTCTTT. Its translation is CSAPRGDTEAFF.

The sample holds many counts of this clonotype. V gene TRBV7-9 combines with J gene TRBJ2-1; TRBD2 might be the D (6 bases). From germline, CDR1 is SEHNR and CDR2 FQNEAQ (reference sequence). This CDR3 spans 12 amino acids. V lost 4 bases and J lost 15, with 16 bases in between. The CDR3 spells CASSSSGVRLFF. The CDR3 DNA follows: TGTGCCAGCAGCTCGTCGGGGGTTCGCCTGTTCTTC. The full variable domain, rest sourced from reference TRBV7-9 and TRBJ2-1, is DTGVSQNPRHKITKRGQNVTFRCDPISEHNRLYWYRQTLGQGPEFLTYFQNEAQLEKSRLLSDRFSAERPKGSFSTLEIQRTEQGDSAMYLCASSSSGVRLFFGPGTRLTVL.

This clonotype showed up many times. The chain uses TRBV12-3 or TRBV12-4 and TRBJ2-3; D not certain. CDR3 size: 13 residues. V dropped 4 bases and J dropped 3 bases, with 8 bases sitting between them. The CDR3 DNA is TGTGCCAGCAGTTGGATGGGAACAGATACGCAGTATTTT. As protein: CASSWMGTDTQYF.

For the CDR3, the DNA is TGCAGCGTCGATAGGGACTCACCAGGGCAAGAGACCCAGTACTTC. Translating it yields CSVDRDSPGQETQYF. V is TRBV29-1 and J is TRBJ2-5; tentatively, D is TRBD2 (6 bases). Trimming pared 6 bases from V and 2 bases from J, leaving 19 bases between. The CDR3 covers 15 residues. The germline CDR1 and CDR2 sequences are SQVTM and ANQGSEA.

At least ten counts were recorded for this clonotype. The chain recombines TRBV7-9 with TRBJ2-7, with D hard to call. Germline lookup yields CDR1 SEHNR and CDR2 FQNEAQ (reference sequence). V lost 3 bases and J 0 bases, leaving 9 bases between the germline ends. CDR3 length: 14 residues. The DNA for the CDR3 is TGTGCCAGCAGCTTCCCCTCTGGCTCCTACGAGCAGTACTTC. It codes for CASSFPSGSYEQYF.

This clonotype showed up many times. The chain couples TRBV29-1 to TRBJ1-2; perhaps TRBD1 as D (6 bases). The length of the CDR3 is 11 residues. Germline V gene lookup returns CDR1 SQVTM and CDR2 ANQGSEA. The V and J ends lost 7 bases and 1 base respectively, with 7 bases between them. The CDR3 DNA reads TGCAGCGACAGGGATAACTATGGCTACACCTTC. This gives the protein CSDRDNYGYTF.

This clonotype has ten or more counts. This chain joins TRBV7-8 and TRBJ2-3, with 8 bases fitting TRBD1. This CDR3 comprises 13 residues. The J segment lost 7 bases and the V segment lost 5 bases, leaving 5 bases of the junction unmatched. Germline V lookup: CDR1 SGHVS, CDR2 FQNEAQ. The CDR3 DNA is TGTGCCAGCAGCCCTCGGACAGGGAATACGCAGTATTTT. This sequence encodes CASSPRTGNTQYF.

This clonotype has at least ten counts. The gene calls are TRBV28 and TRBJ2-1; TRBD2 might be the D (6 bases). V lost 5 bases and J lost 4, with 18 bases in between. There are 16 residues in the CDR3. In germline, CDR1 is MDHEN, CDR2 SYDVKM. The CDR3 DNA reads TGTGCCAGCAGTGGGGCCGTAGCGGAGAGGTACAATGAGCAGTTCTTC. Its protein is CASSGAVAERYNEQFF.

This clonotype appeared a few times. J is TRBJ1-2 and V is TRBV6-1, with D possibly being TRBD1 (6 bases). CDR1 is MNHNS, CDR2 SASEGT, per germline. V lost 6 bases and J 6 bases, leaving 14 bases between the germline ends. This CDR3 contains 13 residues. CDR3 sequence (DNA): TGTGCCAGCAGAATACAGGGTGGTCATGGCTACACCTTC. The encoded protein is CASRIQGGHGYTF.

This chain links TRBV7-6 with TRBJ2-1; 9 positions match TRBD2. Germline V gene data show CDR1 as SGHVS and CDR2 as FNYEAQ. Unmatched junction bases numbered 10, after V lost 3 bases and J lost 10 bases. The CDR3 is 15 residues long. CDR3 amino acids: CASSLGTGTSNEQFF. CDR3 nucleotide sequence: TGTGCCAGCAGCTTGGGCACCGGGACTAGCAACGAGCAGTTCTTC. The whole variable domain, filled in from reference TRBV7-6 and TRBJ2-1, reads GAGVSQSPRYKVTKRGQDVALRCDPISGHVSLYWYRQALGQGPEFLTYFNYEAQQDKSGLPNDRFSAERPEGSISTLTIQRTEQRDSAMYRCASSLGTGTSNEQFFGPGTRLTVL.

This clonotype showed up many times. This chain's CDR3 is CSASEAGGRTEAFF. In nucleotides, the CDR3 is TGCAGTGCTAGTGAGGCTGGAGGGCGGACTGAAGCTTTCTTT. This chain links TRBV20-1 with TRBJ1-1, with unresolved D. The ends were cut back, 3 bases at V and 5 bases at J, with 16 bases in the middle. Germline V gene data show CDR1 as DFQATT and CDR2 as SNEGSKA (reference sequence). This CDR3 is 14 amino acids long.

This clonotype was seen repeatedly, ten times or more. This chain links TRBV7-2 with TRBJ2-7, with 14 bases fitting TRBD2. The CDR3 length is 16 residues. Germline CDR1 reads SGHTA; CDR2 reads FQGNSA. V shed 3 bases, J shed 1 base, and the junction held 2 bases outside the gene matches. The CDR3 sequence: CASSLTSGRASYEQYF. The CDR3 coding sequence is TGTGCCAGCAGCTTGACTAGCGGGAGGGCATCCTACGAGCAGTACTTC. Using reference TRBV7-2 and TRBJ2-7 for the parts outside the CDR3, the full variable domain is GAGVSQSPSNKVTEKGKDVELRCDPISGHTALYWYRQSLGQGLEFLIYFQGNSAPDKSGLPSDRFSAERTGGSVSTLTIQRTQQEDSAVYLCASSLTSGRASYEQYFGPGTRLTVT.

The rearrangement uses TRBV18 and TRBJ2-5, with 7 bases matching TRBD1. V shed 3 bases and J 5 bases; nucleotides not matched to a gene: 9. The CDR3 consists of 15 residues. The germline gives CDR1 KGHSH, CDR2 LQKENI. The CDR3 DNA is TGTGCCAGCTCACCCACTTCGACAGGGAAGGAGACCCAGTACTTC. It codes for CASSPTSTGKETQYF.

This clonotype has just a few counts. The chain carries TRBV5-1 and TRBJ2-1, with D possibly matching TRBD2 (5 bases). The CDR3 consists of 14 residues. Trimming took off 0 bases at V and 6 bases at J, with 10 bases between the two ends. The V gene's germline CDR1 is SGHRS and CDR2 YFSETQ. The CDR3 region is CASSLVTSSNEQFF. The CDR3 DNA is TGCGCCAGCAGCTTGGTCACTAGTTCCAATGAGCAGTTCTTC.

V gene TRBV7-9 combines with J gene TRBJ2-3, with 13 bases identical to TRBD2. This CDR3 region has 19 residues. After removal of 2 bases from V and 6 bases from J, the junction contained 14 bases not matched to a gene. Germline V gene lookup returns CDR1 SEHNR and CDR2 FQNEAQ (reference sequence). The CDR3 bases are TGTGCCAGCAGCTTAATGGCGAGGGGACTAGCGGGACCAGGGGATACGCAGTATTTT. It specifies CASSLMARGLAGPGDTQYF.

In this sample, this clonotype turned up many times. The CDR3 is CASNRRSYEAFF. The CDR3 region has the DNA TGTGCCAGCAATCGCAGGTCGTATGAAGCTTTCTTT. The V gene is TRBV2, the J gene TRBJ1-1; D gene uncertain. V lost 7 bases and J lost 7, with 13 bases in between. This CDR3 has 12 amino acids. Germline V gives CDR1 SNHLY, CDR2 FYNNEI. Variable domain in full (rest from reference TRBV2 and TRBJ1-1): EPEVTQTPSHQVTQMGQEVILRCVPISNHLYFYWYRQILGQKVEFLVSFYNNEISEKSEIFDDQFSVERPDGSNFTLKIRSTKLEDSAMYFCASNRRSYEAFFGQGTRLTVV.